The 25 T cell receptor beta chains reported below all come from one sample, sequenced in a study of siplizumab effects on memory and regulatory T cells. The protocol was immunoSEQ multiplex PCR, while the TCRdb copy is restricted to in-frame clones and leaves out a portion. The table has approximately 75,000 clones, roughly 93% seen once. Sample: CD8+ T cells sorted from blood. These receptors were taken from a human donor in good health.

The chain employs TRBV19 and TRBJ1-6; D is unclear. The CDR3 runs 10 residues. Germline CDR1 reads LNHDA; CDR2 reads SQIVND (reference sequence). V lost 8 bases, J lost 7 bases, and 3 bases lay in between. CDR3 DNA: TGTGCCAGTGGGAATTCACCCCTCCACTTT. It translates to CASGNSPLHF.

This clone was seen just once. V and J are TRBV21-1 and TRBJ1-1; the table gives TRBD1 as D, unverified against the DNA. TRBV21-1 is labeled a pseudogene. The CDR3 covers 16 residues. The CDR3 spells CASSKTTTGMNTEAFF. The DNA for the CDR3 is TGTGCCAGCAGCAAAACAACCACAGGGATGAACACTGAAGCTTTCTTT.

The gene calls are TRBV4-1 and TRBJ1-1; a possible D gene is TRBD1 (5 bases). This CDR3 comprises 12 residues. Per the germline V gene, CDR1 is MGHRA and CDR2 is YSYEKL. V lost 4 bases and J 7 bases, leaving 10 bases between the germline ends. CDR3 coding DNA: TGCGCCAGCAGCCCGGGGCAGGGTGAAGCTTTCTTT. It codes for CASSPGQGEAFF.

V and J are TRBV6-1 and TRBJ2-7, with 7 bases fitting TRBD1. CDR1 MNHNS and CDR2 SASEGT come from the germline V gene. Trimming at V came to 10 bases and at J to 4 bases, leaving 4 bases not matched to a gene. The CDR3 totals 11 residues. This chain's CDR3 is CATWDSYEQYF. In DNA, the CDR3 is TGTGCCACCTGGGACAGTTACGAGCAGTACTTC.

V usage is TRBV5-4 and J usage is TRBJ2-1; a possible D gene is TRBD1 (5 bases). Germline V gene sequence: CDR1 SGHNT, CDR2 YYREEE (reference sequence). Trimming took 1 base from V and 8 from J, leaving 13 bases between them. CDR3 size: 14 residues. CDR3 in DNA: TGTGCCAGCAGCTTGAGGGGCAGGGTTGATGAGCAGTTCTTC. It yields the protein CASSLRGRVDEQFF.

CDR3 DNA: TGTGCCAGCAGCGTAGGAGCAGCTAACTACGAGCAGTACTTC. Translation gives CASSVGAANYEQYF. This chain uses TRBV9 with TRBJ2-7; the D is unclear. The CDR3 extends over 14 amino acids. The germline gives CDR1 SGDLS, CDR2 YYNGEE. V was pared by 0 bases and J by 3 bases, with 10 bases between.

This clone was seen once. The rearrangement joins TRBV29-1 to TRBJ2-5; tentatively, D is TRBD2 (6 bases). The germline V and J ends were trimmed by 3 bases and 6 bases, with 11 bases remaining between them. The CDR3 contains 12 residues. Germline values: CDR1 SQVTM, CDR2 ANQGSEA. As DNA, the CDR3 is TGCAGCGTTGATGGGGGGTTGCAGACCCAGTACTTC. Protein product: CSVDGGLQTQYF.

The rearrangement uses TRBV7-9 and TRBJ2-7; the D gene is possibly TRBD1 (5 bases). This CDR3 spans 13 amino acids. V lost 0 bases, J lost 2 bases, and 5 bases lay in between. CDR1 and CDR2 (germline): SEHNR, FQNEAQ (reference sequence). As DNA, the CDR3 is TGTGCCAGCAGCTTAGCCAGGGCCTACGAGCAGTACTTC. It is translated as CASSLARAYEQYF.

This chain joins TRBV9 and TRBJ1-2; tentatively, D is TRBD1 (6 bases). CDR3 length: 15 amino acids. V was cut by 0 bases and J by 4 bases, with 13 bases left in between. The V gene's germline CDR1 is SGDLS and CDR2 YYNGEE. The CDR3 DNA sequence: TGTGCCAGCAGCGTAGAGGCAGGGGCCGTCTATGGCTACACCTTC. Translation gives CASSVEAGAVYGYTF.

This rearrangement joins TRBV9 to TRBJ2-6; D unresolved. The germline V and J ends were trimmed by 0 bases and 0 bases, with 16 bases remaining between them. The CDR3 totals 19 residues. Germline assignment: CDR1 SGDLS and CDR2 YYNGEE. The DNA for the CDR3 is TGTGCCAGCAGCGTAGGAGATGGGTACGTTTACTCTGGGGCCAACGTCCTGACTTTC. This sequence encodes CASSVGDGYVYSGANVLTF.

V usage is TRBV9 and J usage is TRBJ2-7, with TRBD1 matching 7 bases. From germline, CDR1 is SGDLS and CDR2 YYNGEE. The CDR3 loop spans 14 amino acids. After removal of 5 bases from V and 6 bases from J, the junction contained 11 bases not matched to a gene. CDR3 bases: TGTGCCAGCAGTCCTTCAGGGGGAGCTTCCGAGCAGTACTTC. Translation gives CASSPSGGASEQYF.

V is TRBV12-5 and J is TRBJ2-3, with TRBD1 matching over 7 bases. J was trimmed by 5 bases and V by 6 bases; bases with no gene match: 11. Looked up from germline, CDR1 is LGHNT and CDR2 is FRNRAP. The CDR3 runs to 15 residues. CDR3 loop: CASGRADRVQDTQYF. Written as DNA, the CDR3 is TGTGCTAGTGGCCGAGCCGACAGGGTCCAAGATACGCAGTATTTT.

The chain joins TRBV13 to TRBJ1-3; 7 bases line up with TRBD1. Germline V CDR1 and CDR2: PRHDT, FYEKMQ (reference sequence). After removal of 4 bases from V and 0 bases from J, the junction contained 9 bases not matched to a gene. This CDR3 region has 17 residues. The CDR3 sequence: CASSSGTAESSGNTIYF. The CDR3 nucleotides are TGTGCCAGCAGCTCCGGGACAGCCGAATCCTCTGGAAACACCATATATTTT.

This clone was counted a single time. The J gene is TRBJ2-7, the V gene TRBV4-1, with 8 bases lining up with TRBD2. From germline, CDR1 is MGHRA and CDR2 YSYEKL. The trim removed 4 bases at V and 6 bases at J, leaving 5 bases unmatched. There are 13 residues in the CDR3. CDR3 sequence (DNA): TGCGCCAGCAGCCGGGAACTAGCGGCCGAGCAGTACTTC. This gives the protein CASSRELAAEQYF.

CDR3 sequence: CASSAGTGSFEQYF. DNA for the CDR3: TGTGCCAGCAGCGCCGGGACAGGGAGTTTCGAGCAGTACTTC. V usage is TRBV9 and J usage is TRBJ2-7; 9 bases line up with TRBD1. The germline V gene encodes CDR1 SGDLS and CDR2 YYNGEE. The trim removed 3 bases at V and 6 bases at J, leaving 7 bases unmatched. The CDR3 is made up of 14 amino acids.

The chain links TRBV13 to TRBJ1-1; D not resolved. Between the trimmed V and J ends, which lost 0 bases and 4 bases, there was a span of 9 bases. There are 14 residues in the CDR3. Per germline, CDR1 PRHDT and CDR2 FYEKMQ (reference sequence). CDR3 residues: CASSLGGMGTEAFF. Here the CDR3 DNA reads TGTGCCAGCAGCTTAGGGGGTATGGGCACTGAAGCTTTCTTT.

This clone was detected once. The chain employs TRBV29-1 and TRBJ2-7, with 10 bases matching TRBD2. In germline, CDR1 is SQVTM, CDR2 ANQGSEA. The V segment lost 7 bases and the J segment 5 bases; nucleotides outside the gene matches: 8. This CDR3 region has 13 residues. The CDR3 is CSASGTSAHEQYF. The CDR3 nucleotides read TGCAGCGCCTCCGGGACTAGCGCCCACGAGCAGTACTTC.

The count of this clone is one. The chain combines TRBV12-5 with TRBJ1-5; unclear D gene. CDR1 and CDR2 from the germline V gene are LGHNT and FRNRAP. This CDR3 has 13 residues. Trimming removed 7 bases from V and 4 bases from J, with 11 bases in between. The CDR3 sequence is CASARSVNQPQHF. DNA for the CDR3: TGTGCTAGTGCCCGAAGTGTTAATCAGCCCCAGCATTTT.

The V call is TRBV27, the J call TRBJ2-1; TRBD2 matches at 8 bases. CDR1 is MNHEY, CDR2 SMNVEV, per germline (reference sequence). The CDR3 contains 14 residues. V was clipped by 3 bases and J by 5 bases; unmatched bases: 3. The CDR3 coding sequence is TGTGCCAGCAGTTTTGGACTAGCAGACAATGAGCAGTTCTTC. Translated, it gives CASSFGLADNEQFF.

This chain joins TRBV9 and TRBJ2-7; tentatively, D is TRBD2 (5 bases). Germline assignment: CDR1 SGDLS and CDR2 YYNGEE. The CDR3 runs to 15 residues. Trimming took 0 bases from V and 3 from J, leaving 13 bases between them. CDR3: CASSVDLGSSYEQYF. The CDR3 nucleotides read TGTGCCAGCAGCGTAGATTTGGGGAGCAGCTACGAGCAGTACTTC.

The chain uses TRBV28 and TRBJ2-7, with 10 bases identical to TRBD1. CDR3 length: 17 amino acids. The ends lost 5 bases at V and 2 bases at J; junction bases unmatched: 12. Germline V gives CDR1 MDHEN, CDR2 SYDVKM. CDR3 in DNA: TGTGCCAGCAGTACTCCGCGCCGGGACAGGGGCGCCTACGAGCAGTACTTC. It specifies CASSTPRRDRGAYEQYF.

This clone was seen just once. This chain uses TRBV19 with TRBJ2-5, with D hard to call. Trimming pared 6 bases from V and 0 bases from J, leaving 14 bases between. The V gene's germline CDR1 is LNHDA and CDR2 SQIVND (reference sequence). This CDR3 is built from 15 residues. CDR3 coding DNA: TGTGCCAGTAGAGCCGACGAGCCGTACCAAGAGACCCAGTACTTC. It codes for CASRADEPYQETQYF.

The chain combines TRBV7-3 with TRBJ2-5, with D possibly being TRBD1 (6 bases). Deletions cut 2 bases from V and 4 bases from J, with 11 bases between. The CDR3 sequence is 14 residues long. The germline V gene has CDR1 SGHTA and CDR2 FQGTGA. The CDR3 bases are TGTGCCAGCAGCTTAGTGGGGGCCGCAGAGACCCAGTACTTC. It translates to CASSLVGAAETQYF.

CDR3 region: CASSRKLAGGLTDTQYF. The CDR3 DNA follows: TGCGCCAGCAGCCGAAAACTAGCGGGGGGGCTGACAGATACGCAGTATTTT. The J gene is TRBJ2-3, the V gene TRBV4-3, with TRBD2 matching 13 bases. V shed 4 bases, J shed 3 bases, and the junction held 7 bases outside the gene matches. The CDR3 loop spans 17 amino acids. Germline CDR1 and CDR2: LGHNA and YSLEER.

The chain joins TRBV30 to TRBJ1-1, with D perhaps TRBD1 (5 bases). CDR1 and CDR2 from the germline V gene are GTSNPN and SVGIG (reference sequence). The ends were cut back, 0 bases at V and 4 bases at J, with 9 bases in the middle. CDR3 size: 13 residues. The CDR3 sequence: CAWSVLGGTEAFF. The CDR3 DNA is TGTGCCTGGAGTGTACTCGGGGGCACTGAAGCTTTCTTT.